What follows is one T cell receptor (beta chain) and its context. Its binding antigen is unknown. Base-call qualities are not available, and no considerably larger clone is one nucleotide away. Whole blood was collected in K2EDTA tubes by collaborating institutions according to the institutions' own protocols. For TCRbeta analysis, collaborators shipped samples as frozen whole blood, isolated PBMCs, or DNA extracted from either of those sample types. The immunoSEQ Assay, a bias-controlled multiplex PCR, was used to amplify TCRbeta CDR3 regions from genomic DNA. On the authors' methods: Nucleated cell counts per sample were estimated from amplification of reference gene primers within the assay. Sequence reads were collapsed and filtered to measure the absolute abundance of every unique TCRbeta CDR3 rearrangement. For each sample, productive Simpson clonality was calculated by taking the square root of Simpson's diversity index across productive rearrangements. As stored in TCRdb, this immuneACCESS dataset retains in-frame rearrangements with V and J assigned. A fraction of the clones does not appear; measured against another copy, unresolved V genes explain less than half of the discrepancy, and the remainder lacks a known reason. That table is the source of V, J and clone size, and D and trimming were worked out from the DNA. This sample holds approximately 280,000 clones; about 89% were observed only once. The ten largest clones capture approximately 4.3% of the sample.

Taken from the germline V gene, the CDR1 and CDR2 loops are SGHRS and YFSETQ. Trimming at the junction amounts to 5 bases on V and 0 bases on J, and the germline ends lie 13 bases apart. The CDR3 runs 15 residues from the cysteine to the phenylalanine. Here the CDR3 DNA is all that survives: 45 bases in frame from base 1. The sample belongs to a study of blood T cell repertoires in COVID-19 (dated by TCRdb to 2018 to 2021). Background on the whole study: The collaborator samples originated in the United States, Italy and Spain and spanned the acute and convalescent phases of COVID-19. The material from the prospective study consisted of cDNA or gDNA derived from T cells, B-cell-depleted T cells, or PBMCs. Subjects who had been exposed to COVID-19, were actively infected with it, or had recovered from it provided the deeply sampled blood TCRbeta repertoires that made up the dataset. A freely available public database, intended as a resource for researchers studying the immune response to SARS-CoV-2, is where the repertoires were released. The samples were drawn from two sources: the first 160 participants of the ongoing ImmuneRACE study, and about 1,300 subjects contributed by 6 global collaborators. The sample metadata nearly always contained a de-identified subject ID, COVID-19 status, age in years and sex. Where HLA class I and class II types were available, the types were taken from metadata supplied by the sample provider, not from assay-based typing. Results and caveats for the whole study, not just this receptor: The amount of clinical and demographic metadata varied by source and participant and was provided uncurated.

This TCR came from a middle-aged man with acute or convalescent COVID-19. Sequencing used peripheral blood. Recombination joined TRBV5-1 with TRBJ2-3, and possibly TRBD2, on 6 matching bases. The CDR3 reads CASSRRDSSTDTQYF. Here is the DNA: TGCGCCAGCAGTCGCCGGGACTCAAGCACAGATACGCAGTATTTT.